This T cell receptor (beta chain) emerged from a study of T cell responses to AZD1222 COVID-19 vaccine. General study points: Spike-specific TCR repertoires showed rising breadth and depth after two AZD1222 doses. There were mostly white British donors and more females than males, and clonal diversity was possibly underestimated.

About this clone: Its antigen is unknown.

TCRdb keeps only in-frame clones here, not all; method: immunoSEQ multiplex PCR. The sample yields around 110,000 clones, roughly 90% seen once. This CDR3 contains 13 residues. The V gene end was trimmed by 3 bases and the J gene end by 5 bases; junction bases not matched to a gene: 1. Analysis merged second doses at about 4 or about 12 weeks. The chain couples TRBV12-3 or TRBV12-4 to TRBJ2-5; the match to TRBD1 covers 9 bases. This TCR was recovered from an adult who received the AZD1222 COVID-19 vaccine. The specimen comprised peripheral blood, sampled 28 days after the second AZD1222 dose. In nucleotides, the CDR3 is TGTGCCAGCAGTTTCGGACAGGGGGAGACCCAGTACTTC. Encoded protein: CASSFGQGETQYF.